This passage covers 27 T cell receptor beta chains from one sample sequenced in a study of tumor-infiltrating lymphocytes in primary liver carcinoma. Making TCR beta cDNA involved 400 to 600 ng total RNA and a constant-region primer. Three nested multiplex PCR rounds of slightly modified ARM-PCR generated TCR beta libraries. Running around 9 cycles apiece, the first two PCR rounds relied on TRBV1-TRBV30 forward primers together with a C-beta reverse primer. In TCRdb, the multiplex PCR reads were re-called with MiXCR into one record per CDR3 protein. This sample carries approximately 330,000 distinct CDR3 sequences, less than 75% of them seen once, and the ten largest clones take about 6.3%. They got blood RNA out of unsorted whole blood and also pulled out germline DNA. Input material: peripheral blood. These receptors were obtained from a man aged 40-50 years with primary liver carcinoma and hepatitis B virus infection.

For this clonotype: Mismatch with germline at one junction end may stem from a read error. The chain combines TRBV11-2 with TRBJ2-7, with D possibly matching TRBD2 (5 bases). Per the germline V gene, CDR1 is SGHAT and CDR2 is FQNNGV. The CDR3 is 15 residues long. CDR3 amino acids: CASNLGYAGSYEQYF. The DNA for the CDR3 is TGTGCCAGCAACTTAGGGTACGCGGGCTCCTACGAGCAGTACTTC.

For this clonotype: A read error may be the cause here, since a much bigger clone is one base away. In DNA form, the CDR3 reads TGCGCCAGCACTGGGACTAGCGGGATAAGTGAGCTGTTCTTC. It specifies CASTGTSGISELFF. The genes are TRBV4-1 and TRBJ2-1; 13 bases line up with TRBD2. Germline V gene data show CDR1 as MGHRA and CDR2 as YSYEKL. The CDR3 is 14 residues long.

Note on this clonotype: One junction end disagrees with the germline gene, perhaps due to a read error. The chain couples TRBV4-3 to TRBJ2-2; 10 bases match TRBD2. CDR3 length: 18 amino acids. Germline CDR1 LGHNA, CDR2 YSLEER. The CDR3 DNA sequence: TGCACCAGCAGCCAAGATCGTCTAGCGGGAGTATCGGGCGGGGAGCTATTTTTT. Residues: CTSSQDRLAGVSGGELFF.

The chain has TRBV5-4 and TRBJ1-3, with D unresolved. The CDR3 extends over 15 amino acids. V lost 4 bases to trimming and J lost 1 base, with 12 bases between them. Germline CDR1 is SGHNT and CDR2 is YYREEE (reference sequence). Here the CDR3 DNA reads TGTGCCAGCAGCCGCGAGGCGGTATCTGGAAACACCATATATTTT. It is translated as CASSREAVSGNTIYF.

A word on this clonotype: The junction departs from germline at one end; a sequencing error may be responsible. The chain's CDR3 is CVSSEAWRGAVYEQYF. The DNA for the CDR3 is TGTGTCAGCAGTGAAGCATGGCGGGGAGCGGTCTACGAGCAGTACTTC. The chain couples TRBV6-1 to TRBJ2-7, with D tentatively TRBD2 (6 bases). Germline loops: CDR1 MNHNS, CDR2 SASEGT. There are 16 residues in the CDR3.

The J gene is TRBJ2-2, the V gene TRBV14, with D unclear. The germline V and J ends were trimmed by 4 bases and 5 bases, with 8 bases remaining between them. Germline assignment: CDR1 SGHDN and CDR2 FVKESK. This CDR3 is built from 13 residues. CDR3 DNA: TGTGCCAGCAGCCCTCTGGGGACCGGGGAGCTGTTTTTT. It translates to CASSPLGTGELFF.

A note on this clonotype: This may be a read error: a much more frequent sequence differs by one nucleotide. The V and J genes are TRBV6-6 and TRBJ1-6, with a weak D call TRBD1 (6 bases). Germline lookup yields CDR1 MNHNY and CDR2 SVGAGI (reference sequence). The CDR3 contains 16 residues. The CDR3 coding sequence is TGTGCCAGCAGGTCAAACAGGGAGGGGGATAATACACCCCTCCACTTT. Translation gives CASRSNREGDNTPLHF.

This sequence joins TRBV11-2 and TRBJ2-6, with D hard to call. Germline V gene data show CDR1 as SGHAT and CDR2 as FQNNGV. V lost 0 bases, J lost 5 bases, and 5 bases lay in between. The length of the CDR3 is 14 residues. CDR3 in DNA: TGTGCCAGCAGCTTAGAGGATTGGGCCAACGTCCTGACTTTC. Protein product: CASSLEDWANVLTF.

A word on this clonotype: One end of the junction does not line up with germline, which may come from a read error. The gene calls are TRBV11-3 and TRBJ2-1, with TRBD2 identical over 9 bases. This CDR3 has 15 residues. Germline V gene data show CDR1 as SGHNT and CDR2 as YENEEA. The CDR3 protein is CVSSPQAGGDDEQFF. In DNA form, the CDR3 reads TGTGTCAGCAGCCCTCAAGCGGGAGGTGATGATGAGCAGTTCTTC.

In the case of this clonotype: A read error may be the cause here, since a much bigger clone is one base away. This chain connects TRBV4-2 to TRBJ2-1; 14 bases match TRBD2. The CDR3 totals 18 residues. Per the germline V gene, CDR1 is LGHNA and CDR2 is YNFKEQ. The CDR3 here is CASSLSWGLAGVRNDQFF. DNA of the CDR3: TGTGCCAGCAGCCTCAGCTGGGGACTAGCGGGAGTCAGGAATGATCAGTTCTTC.

A remark on this clonotype: At one of its ends the junction is not consistent with the germline gene, which may arise from a read error. The chain employs TRBV19 and TRBJ1-1; 8 bases align to TRBD1. Germline V gene data show CDR1 as LNHDA and CDR2 as SQIVND (reference sequence). There are 15 residues in the CDR3. CDR3 bases: TGTGCCAGTAGTACGACTGGGACAGGAAACACTGGAGCTTTCTTT. Translated: CASSTTGTGNTGAFF. The full variable domain, rest sourced from reference TRBV19 and TRBJ1-1, is DGGITQSPKYLFRKEGQNVTLSCEQNLNHDAMYWYRQDPGQGLRLIYYSQIVNDFQKGDIAEGYSVSREKKESFPLTVTSAQKNPTAFYLCASSTTGTGNTGAFFGQGTRLTVV.

V and J are TRBV10-3 and TRBJ2-7; 14 positions agree with TRBD2. Germline trimming cut 10 bases from V and 2 bases from J; bases unmatched to any gene: 13. Germline V gene sequence: CDR1 ENHRY, CDR2 SYGVKD. This CDR3 comprises 17 residues. In DNA form, the CDR3 reads TGTGCCACCGTAAAGACTAGCGGGAGGGCCGGGACCTACGAGCAGTACTTC. Its translation: CATVKTSGRAGTYEQYF.

A note on this clonotype: A read error is possible here, since a much larger clone lies one base away. The J gene is TRBJ1-5, the V gene TRBV12-3 or TRBV12-4; TRBD1 matches 7 bases. The CDR3 is 16 residues long. The DNA of the CDR3 is TGTGCCAGCAGTCCCAGGGACAGCCGAATCAATCGGCCCCAGCATTTT. Protein product: CASSPRDSRINRPQHF.

This chain connects TRBV6-2 or TRBV6-3 to TRBJ2-3; 7 bases fit TRBD2. Germline lookup yields CDR1 MNHEY and CDR2 SVGEGT. The CDR3 is 15 residues long. J was trimmed by 7 bases and V by 6 bases; bases with no gene match: 13. The CDR3 loop is CASSPGGMRGYTQYF. The CDR3 coding sequence is TGTGCCAGCAGCCCCGGGGGGATGCGGGGCTATACGCAGTATTTT.

Details on this clonotype: The conserved final phenylalanine or tryptophan is absent from the CDR3, which likely points to a read error. The V call is TRBV11-2, the J call TRBJ2-7; D is uncertain. V dropped 1 base and J dropped 7 bases, with 14 bases sitting between them. Germline lookup yields CDR1 SGHAT and CDR2 FQNNGV. The CDR3 has 14 amino acids. The CDR3 loop is CASSLGHSSYEQYI. As DNA, the CDR3 is TGTGCCAGCAGCTTAGGTCACAGTTCGTATGAGCAGTACATC.

The chain employs TRBV5-1 and TRBJ2-3; the D gene could be TRBD1 or TRBD2 (5 bases each). The V and J ends lost 5 bases and 0 bases respectively, with 16 bases between them. Germline V gives CDR1 SGHRS, CDR2 YFSETQ. The CDR3 totals 16 residues. DNA of the CDR3: TGCGCCAGCAGTCTGGATCTGGGACCTAGCACAGATACGCAGTATTTT. Translating gives CASSLDLGPSTDTQYF.

The chain couples TRBV7-9 to TRBJ1-2; D is perhaps TRBD1 (5 bases). The CDR3 covers 14 residues. V dropped 6 bases and J dropped 7 bases, with 18 bases sitting between them. The germline V gene has CDR1 SEHNR and CDR2 FQNEAQ (reference sequence). CDR3 sequence reads: CASRSAGLKLGYTF. CDR3 nucleotides: TGTGCCAGCAGATCGGCGGGGCTCAAACTTGGCTACACCTTC.

J is TRBJ2-1 and V is TRBV6-5, with a tentative D call TRBD1 (6 bases). The CDR3 is 16 residues long. Germline V lookup: CDR1 MNHEY, CDR2 SVGAGI. The V gene lost 9 bases and the J gene lost 0 bases, with 18 bases spanning the gap. CDR3 nucleotides: TGTGCCAGGAAAGAACCAAGGGGGAGCTCCTACAATGAGCAGTTCTTC. Translated, it gives CARKEPRGSSYNEQFF.

About this clonotype: This may be a read error: a much more frequent sequence differs by one nucleotide. The J gene is TRBJ1-1, the V gene TRBV6-5; possibly TRBD1 for D (5 bases). The CDR3 runs 14 residues. The germline CDR1 and CDR2 sequences are MNHEY and SVGAGI. The CDR3 sequence is CASIYGAANTEAFF. The CDR3 DNA reads as TGTGCCAGCATTTACGGGGCAGCGAACACTGAAGCTTTCTTT.

The V call is TRBV24-1, the J call TRBJ1-2, with 8 bases that match TRBD1. The V and J ends lost 7 bases and 5 bases, in that order; junction bases with no gene match: 2. The CDR3 length is 12 residues. The germline V gene encodes CDR1 KGHDR and CDR2 SFDVKD. The CDR3 DNA is TGTGCCACCAGCAGGACAGGGTATGGCTACACCTTC. Translated: CATSRTGYGYTF.

V is TRBV11-2 and J is TRBJ2-7; 7 bases are shared with TRBD2. Trimming cost V 9 bases and J 1 base; bases outside gene matches: 12. Germline values: CDR1 SGHAT, CDR2 FQNNGV. This CDR3 region has 15 residues. CDR3: CASSREASGSYEQYF. CDR3 nucleotide sequence: TGTGCCAGTAGCAGGGAGGCTAGCGGTTCCTACGAGCAGTACTTC.

V is TRBV5-4 and J is TRBJ2-4; TRBD2 aligns across 11 bases. V dropped 4 bases and J dropped 5; count of bases not matched to a gene: 8. Germline V gene data show CDR1 as SGHNT and CDR2 as YYREEE (reference sequence). This CDR3 is 16 amino acids long. The CDR3 spells CASSIRLAGLQNIQYF. In nucleotides, the CDR3 is TGTGCCAGCAGCATACGACTAGCGGGGTTACAAAACATTCAGTACTTC.

V gene TRBV29-1 combines with J gene TRBJ2-1; D gene ambiguous. V was cut by 7 bases and J by 7 bases, with 8 bases left in between. Germline CDR1 is SQVTM and CDR2 is ANQGSEA. CDR3 length: 10 residues. The CDR3 DNA reads TGCAGCGCACGACGTAATGAGCAGTTCTTC. This codes for CSARRNEQFF.

Points on this clonotype: Just one base apart from a much larger clone, this may be a read error. The V gene is TRBV12-3 or TRBV12-4, the J gene TRBJ1-1; possibly TRBD1 for D (5 bases). The CDR3 runs 12 residues. CDR3 nucleotide sequence: TGTACCAGCAGCCTGGGGGGCACTGAAGCTTTCTTT. It specifies CTSSLGGTEAFF.

With regard to this clonotype: Because it lacks the conserved phenylalanine or tryptophan at the end, this CDR3 is likely a read error. The chain is built from TRBV30 and TRBJ1-5, with a weak D call TRBD1 (6 bases). This CDR3 contains 12 residues. Germline V gives CDR1 GTSNPN, CDR2 SVGIG (reference sequence). Trimming cost V 2 bases and J 6 bases, with 8 bases left between them. The CDR3 protein is CAWSRGGQPQHV. The DNA for the CDR3 is TGTGCCTGGAGTAGAGGGGGTCAGCCCCAGCATGTT.

The chain links TRBV11-2 to TRBJ1-1, with 10 bases aligning to TRBD1. The germline V gene has CDR1 SGHAT and CDR2 FQNNGV. V lost 9 bases and J lost 6; bases outside the gene matches: 13. The CDR3 is made up of 15 amino acids. The CDR3 DNA is TGTGCCAGTAGCGACAGGACAGGGGGTCCGGCTGAAGCTTTCTTT. It specifies CASSDRTGGPAEAFF.

The chain has TRBV9 and TRBJ2-1; 11 positions match TRBD2. This CDR3 comprises 19 residues. Germline CDR1 reads SGDLS; CDR2 reads YYNGEE. V dropped 3 bases and J dropped 9; count of bases not matched to a gene: 20. The CDR3 bases are TGTGCCAGCAGCGCCCGACCCGCGATTACTAGCGGGAGCGTGGGTGAGCAGTTCTTC. Translating it yields CASSARPAITSGSVGEQFF.